One sample yielded the 9 T cell receptor beta chains listed below, sequenced in a study of chemoradiotherapy in HPV16-positive cancers. The repertoire was sequenced with immunoSEQ multiplex PCR; TCRdb's copy has only in-frame clones and lacks some. The sample yields about 5,100 clones, more than 60% seen once. This specimen was tumor tissue, taken from a patient who underwent chemoradiotherapy. The receptors derive from a human donor with HPV-associated anogenital cancer.

The V call is TRBV5-1, the J call TRBJ2-7; either TRBD1 or TRBD2 may supply D (6 bases each). Trimming took off 3 bases at V and 5 bases at J, with 15 bases between the two ends. Looked up from germline, CDR1 is SGHRS and CDR2 is YFSETQ. The CDR3 length is 14 residues. In nucleotides, the CDR3 is TGCGCCAGCAGCTCATCAGGGGCGGGAAACGAGCAGTACTTC. Its translation is CASSSSGAGNEQYF.

The chain carries TRBV2 and TRBJ1-5; 12 nucleotides line up with TRBD1. Germline CDR1 SNHLY, CDR2 FYNNEI. The CDR3 extends over 15 amino acids. With 7 bases clipped from V and 6 bases from J, the junction kept 7 bases outside the gene matches. CDR3 nucleotide sequence: TGTGCCAGCAACTCGGGACAGGGGGCCGGTCAGCCCCAGCATTTT. This encodes CASNSGQGAGQPQHF.

The chain recombines TRBV6-5 with TRBJ1-2; D call uncertain. Germline assignment: CDR1 MNHEY and CDR2 SVGAGI. The CDR3 spans 16 residues. V lost 0 bases, J lost 0 bases, and 11 bases lay in between. The CDR3 here is CASSYSSGTTNYGYTF. CDR3 bases: TGTGCCAGCAGTTACTCGAGTGGTACAACTAACTATGGCTACACCTTC.

The V and J genes are TRBV11-2 and TRBJ1-6, with no clear D. V dropped 2 bases and J dropped 6 bases, with 11 bases sitting between them. The CDR3 consists of 15 residues. CDR1 and CDR2 from the germline V gene are SGHAT and FQNNGV. The CDR3 DNA sequence: TGTGCCAGCAGCTTATCTTGGGAGGTTAATTCACCCCTCCACTTT. It is translated as CASSLSWEVNSPLHF.

The gene calls are TRBV4-2 and TRBJ2-7, with unresolved D. CDR1 is LGHNA and CDR2 is YNFKEQ in the germline V gene. Trimming cost V 1 base and J 4 bases, with 8 bases left between them. This CDR3 spans 13 amino acids. CDR3 DNA: TGTGCCAGCAGCCAAGTTCCCGGGTACGAGCAGTACTTC. Encoded protein: CASSQVPGYEQYF.

This chain uses TRBV18 with TRBJ1-1; D is perhaps TRBD1 (6 bases). The CDR3 covers 14 residues. V lost 3 bases and J lost 1, with 9 bases in between. The germline CDR1 and CDR2 sequences are KGHSH and LQKENI. The CDR3 DNA is TGTGCCAGCTCACCCAGGGACACGAACACTGAAGCTTTCTTT. Protein sequence: CASSPRDTNTEAFF.

The genes are TRBV28 and TRBJ2-1; D unresolved. This CDR3 comprises 15 residues. V was trimmed by 2 bases and J by 3 bases, leaving 11 bases between them. Germline loops: CDR1 MDHEN, CDR2 SYDVKM. CDR3 sequence reads: CASSLDKHRYNEQFF. The CDR3 DNA follows: TGTGCCAGCAGTTTAGATAAGCATCGCTACAATGAGCAGTTCTTC.

The rearrangement links TRBV18 to TRBJ2-7; maybe TRBD1 (5 bases). CDR1 and CDR2 (germline): KGHSH, LQKENI. V gave up 3 bases and J gave up 2 bases, with 11 bases separating them. The CDR3 length is 14 residues. CDR3 bases: TGTGCCAGCTCACCGCGGCAGGGTACCTACGAGCAGTACTTC. It specifies CASSPRQGTYEQYF.

CDR3 residues: CASSDTGTGVAYEQYF. The CDR3 bases are TGTGCCAGCTCAGATACAGGGACAGGGGTGGCCTACGAGCAGTACTTC. V and J are TRBV18 and TRBJ2-7; 10 bases align to TRBD1. The CDR3 extends over 16 amino acids. Trimming removed 5 bases from V and 2 bases from J; junction bases left unmatched: 9. In germline, CDR1 is KGHSH, CDR2 LQKENI.